This T cell receptor (beta chain) emerged from a study of cytomegalovirus exposure and HLA in healthy donors. Study results and caveats: Cytomegalovirus status was reportedly diagnosed by the classifier with high sensitivity and specificity.

On this clone itself: Its target is not known.

This CDR3 spans 15 amino acids. The germline V gene has CDR1 MNHEY and CDR2 SVGAGI. V was pared by 2 bases and J by 3 bases, with 6 bases of the junction left unmatched. Libraries were prepared by immunoSEQ multiplex PCR; TCRdb keeps only in-frame clonotypes and omits some of them. The sample records around 150,000 clones, roughly 83% being singletons. The chain carries TRBV6-5 and TRBJ1-1, with TRBD1 matching 7 bases. Source material: PBMCs. The clonotype was recovered from a man in his thirties or forties in good health and CMV-seropositive. The DNA for the CDR3 is TGTGCCAGCAGTTACGGGGACAGAGGTTACACTGAAGCTTTCTTT. This translates into CASSYGDRGYTEAFF.